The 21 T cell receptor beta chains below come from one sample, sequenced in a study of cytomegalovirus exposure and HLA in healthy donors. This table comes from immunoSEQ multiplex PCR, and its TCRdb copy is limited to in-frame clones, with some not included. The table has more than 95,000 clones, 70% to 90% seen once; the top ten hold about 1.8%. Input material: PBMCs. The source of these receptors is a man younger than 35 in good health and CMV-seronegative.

The CDR3 nucleotides read TGTGCCAGCGGACGGACAGGGGGCGCTTTTGGCTACACCTTC. Protein sequence: CASGRTGGAFGYTF. The chain carries TRBV5-6 and TRBJ1-2; 11 bases fit TRBD1. The CDR3 runs 14 residues. Germline V gives CDR1 SGHDT, CDR2 YYEEEE. V shed 7 bases, J shed 7 bases, and the junction held 9 bases outside the gene matches.

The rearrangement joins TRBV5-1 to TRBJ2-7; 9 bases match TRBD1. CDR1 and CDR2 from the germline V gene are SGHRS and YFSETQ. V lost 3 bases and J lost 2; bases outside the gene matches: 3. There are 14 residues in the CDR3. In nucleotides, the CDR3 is TGCGCCAGCAGCTCAGGACAGGGGACCTACGAGCAGTACTTC. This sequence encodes CASSSGQGTYEQYF.

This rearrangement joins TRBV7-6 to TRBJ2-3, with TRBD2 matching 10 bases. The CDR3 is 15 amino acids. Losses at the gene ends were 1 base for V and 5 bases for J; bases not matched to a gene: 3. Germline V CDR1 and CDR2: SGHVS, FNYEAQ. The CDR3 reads CASSLGSGGGDTQYF. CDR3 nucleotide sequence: TGTGCCAGCAGCTTAGGGAGCGGGGGGGGAGATACGCAGTATTTT.

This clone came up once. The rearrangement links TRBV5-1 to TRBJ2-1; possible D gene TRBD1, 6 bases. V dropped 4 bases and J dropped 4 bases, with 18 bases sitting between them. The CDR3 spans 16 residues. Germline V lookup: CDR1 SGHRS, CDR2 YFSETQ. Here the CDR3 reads CASSGNTGFLYNEQFF. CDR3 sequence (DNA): TGCGCCAGCAGCGGGAACACAGGGTTTTTGTACAATGAGCAGTTCTTC. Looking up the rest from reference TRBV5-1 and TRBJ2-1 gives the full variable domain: KAGVTQTPRYLIKTRGQQVTLSCSPISGHRSVSWYQQTPGQGLQFLFEYFSETQRNKGNFPGRFSGRQFSNSRSEMNVSTLELGDSALYLCASSGNTGFLYNEQFFGPGTRLTVL.

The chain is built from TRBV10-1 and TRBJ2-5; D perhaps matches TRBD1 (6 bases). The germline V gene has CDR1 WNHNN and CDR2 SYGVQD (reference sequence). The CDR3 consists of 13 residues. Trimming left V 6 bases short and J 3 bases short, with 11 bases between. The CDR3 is CASSRTVEETQYF. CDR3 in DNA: TGCGCCAGCAGCAGGACAGTGGAAGAGACCCAGTACTTC.

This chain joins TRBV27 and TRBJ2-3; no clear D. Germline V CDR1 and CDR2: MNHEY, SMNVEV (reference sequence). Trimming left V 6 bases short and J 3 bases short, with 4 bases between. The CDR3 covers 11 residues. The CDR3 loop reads CASRETDTQYF. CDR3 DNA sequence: TGTGCCAGCAGAGAGACAGATACGCAGTATTTT.

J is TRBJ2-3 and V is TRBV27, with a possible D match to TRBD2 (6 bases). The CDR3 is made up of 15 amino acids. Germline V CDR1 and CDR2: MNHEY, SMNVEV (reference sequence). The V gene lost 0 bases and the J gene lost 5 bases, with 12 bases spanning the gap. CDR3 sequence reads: CASSLSPGRIDTQYF. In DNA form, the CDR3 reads TGTGCCAGCAGTTTATCTCCAGGGAGGATAGATACGCAGTATTTT.

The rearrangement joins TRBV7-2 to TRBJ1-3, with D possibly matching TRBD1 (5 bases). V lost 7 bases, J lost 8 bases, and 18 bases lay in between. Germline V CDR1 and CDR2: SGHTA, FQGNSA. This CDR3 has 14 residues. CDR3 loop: CASTFQGGKDTIYF. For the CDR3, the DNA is TGTGCCAGCACCTTCCAGGGCGGTAAGGACACCATATATTTT.

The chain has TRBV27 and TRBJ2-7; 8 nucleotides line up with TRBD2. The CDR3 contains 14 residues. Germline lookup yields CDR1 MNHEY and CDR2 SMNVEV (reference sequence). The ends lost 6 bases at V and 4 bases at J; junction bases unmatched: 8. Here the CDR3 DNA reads TGTGCCAGCAGCGAAGCGGGAGTAGTTTACGAGCAGTACTTC. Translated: CASSEAGVVYEQYF.

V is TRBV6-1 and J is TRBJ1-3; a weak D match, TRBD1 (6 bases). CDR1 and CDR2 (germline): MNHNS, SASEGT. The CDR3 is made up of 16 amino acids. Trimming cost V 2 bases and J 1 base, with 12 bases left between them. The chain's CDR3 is CASSENIGGSGNTIYF. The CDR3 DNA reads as TGTGCCAGCAGTGAAAACATAGGGGGATCTGGAAACACCATATATTTT.

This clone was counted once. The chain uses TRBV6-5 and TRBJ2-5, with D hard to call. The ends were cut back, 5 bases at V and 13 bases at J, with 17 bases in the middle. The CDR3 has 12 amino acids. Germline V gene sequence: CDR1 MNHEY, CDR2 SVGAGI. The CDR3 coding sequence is TGTGCCAGCAGTGCAAACCCCCCCGGTTGGTACTTC. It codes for CASSANPPGWYF.

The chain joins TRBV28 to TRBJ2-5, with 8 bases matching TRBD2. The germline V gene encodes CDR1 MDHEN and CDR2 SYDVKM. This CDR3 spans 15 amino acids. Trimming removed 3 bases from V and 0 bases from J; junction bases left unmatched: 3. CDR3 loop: CASSFSGGDQETQYF. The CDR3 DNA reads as TGTGCCAGCAGTTTTTCCGGGGGGGACCAAGAGACCCAGTACTTC.

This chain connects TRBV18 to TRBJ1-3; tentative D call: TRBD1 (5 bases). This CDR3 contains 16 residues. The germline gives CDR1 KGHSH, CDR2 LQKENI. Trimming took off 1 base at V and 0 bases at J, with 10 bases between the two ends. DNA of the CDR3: TGTGCCAGCTCACCACTCAGGGAAAACTCTGGAAACACCATATATTTT. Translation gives CASSPLRENSGNTIYF.

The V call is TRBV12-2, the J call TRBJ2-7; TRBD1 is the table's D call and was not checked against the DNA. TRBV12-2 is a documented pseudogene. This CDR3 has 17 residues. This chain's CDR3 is CASRLEDGLFPDYEQYF. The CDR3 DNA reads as TGTGCAAGTCGCTTAGAAGATGGCCTCTTCCCAGACTACGAGCAGTACTTC.

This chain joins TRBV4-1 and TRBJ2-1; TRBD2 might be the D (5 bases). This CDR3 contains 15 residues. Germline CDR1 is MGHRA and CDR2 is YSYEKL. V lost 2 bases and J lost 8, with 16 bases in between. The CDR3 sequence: CASSQLSGREDEQFF. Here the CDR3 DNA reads TGCGCCAGCAGCCAATTAAGCGGTCGCGAAGATGAGCAGTTCTTC.

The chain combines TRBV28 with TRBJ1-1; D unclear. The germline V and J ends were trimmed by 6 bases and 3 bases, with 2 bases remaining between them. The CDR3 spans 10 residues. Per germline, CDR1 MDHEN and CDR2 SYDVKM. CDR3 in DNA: TGTGCCAGCAGCGACACTGAAGCTTTCTTT. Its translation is CASSDTEAFF.

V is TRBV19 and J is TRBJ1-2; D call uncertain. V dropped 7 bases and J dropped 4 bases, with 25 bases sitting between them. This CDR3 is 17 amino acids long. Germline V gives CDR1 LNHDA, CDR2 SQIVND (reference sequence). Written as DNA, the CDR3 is TGTGCCAGTATCCCCACCCAGTTTCCGGCAGGACTCTATGGCTACACCTTC. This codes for CASIPTQFPAGLYGYTF.

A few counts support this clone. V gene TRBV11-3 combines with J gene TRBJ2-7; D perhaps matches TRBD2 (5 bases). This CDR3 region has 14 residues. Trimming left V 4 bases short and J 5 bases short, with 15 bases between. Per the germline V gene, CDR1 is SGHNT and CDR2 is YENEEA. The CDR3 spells CASSYRGRSDEQYF. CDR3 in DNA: TGTGCCAGCAGCTACCGGGGTCGGTCCGACGAGCAGTACTTC. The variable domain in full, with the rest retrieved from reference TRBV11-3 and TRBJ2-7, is EAGVVQSPRYKIIEKKQPVAFWCNPISGHNTLYWYLQNLGQGPELLIRYENEEAVDDSQLPKDRFSAERLKGVDSTLKIQPAELGDSAVYLCASSYRGRSDEQYFGPGTRLTVT.

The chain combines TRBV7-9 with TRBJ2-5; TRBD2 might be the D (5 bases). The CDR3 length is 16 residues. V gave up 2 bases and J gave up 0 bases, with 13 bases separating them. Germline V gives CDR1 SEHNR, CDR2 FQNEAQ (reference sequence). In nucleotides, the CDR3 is TGTGCCAGCAGCTTATTCGGGGTACGGTACCAAGAGACCCAGTACTTC. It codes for CASSLFGVRYQETQYF.

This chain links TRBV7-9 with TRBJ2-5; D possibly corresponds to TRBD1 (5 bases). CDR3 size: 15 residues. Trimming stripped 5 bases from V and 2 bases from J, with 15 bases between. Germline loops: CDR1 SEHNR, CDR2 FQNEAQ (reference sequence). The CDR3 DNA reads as TGTGCCAGCAGCGGGAAGACAGAAATACAAGAGACCCAGTACTTC. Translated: CASSGKTEIQETQYF. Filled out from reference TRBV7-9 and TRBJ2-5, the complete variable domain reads DTGVSQNPRHKITKRGQNVTFRCDPISEHNRLYWYRQTLGQGPEFLTYFQNEAQLEKSRLLSDRFSAERPKGSFSTLEIQRTEQGDSAMYLCASSGKTEIQETQYFGPGTRLLVL.

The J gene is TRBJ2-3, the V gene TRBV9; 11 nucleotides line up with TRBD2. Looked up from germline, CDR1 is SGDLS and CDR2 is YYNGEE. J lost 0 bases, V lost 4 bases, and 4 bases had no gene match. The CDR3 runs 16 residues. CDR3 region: CASSLTSGASTDTQYF. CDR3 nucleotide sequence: TGTGCCAGCAGCCTGACTAGCGGGGCTAGCACAGATACGCAGTATTTT.